These T cell receptor beta chains were read from a single sample in a study of control samples from healthy donors and cancer patients. Generated by immunoSEQ multiplex PCR, the TCRdb table keeps only in-frame clones and is missing some. The sample contains about 63,000 clones, 80% to 90% of which appear only once. Sequenced: PBMCs. These receptors were obtained from a woman aged 55 to 70 with lung cancer. The CDR3 runs from the conserved cysteine through the conserved F or W. D genes are given only for firm matches. Where a row states a size, it is once, few, many or the class of an expanded clone; other rows omit it.

clone_size j_call v_call d_call cdr3_aa cdr3_nt
. TRBJ2-2 TRBV7-2 . CASSLQQGWNGELFF TGTGCCAGCAGCTTACAGCAGGGGTGGAACGGGGAGCTGTTTTTT
. TRBJ2-7 TRBV28 . CASSLRVGRQGYYEQYF TGTGCCAGCAGTTTAAGGGTCGGGAGACAGGGATACTACGAGCAGTACTTC
. TRBJ1-2 TRBV10-3 . CAISEQGGYTF TGTGCCATCAGTGAGCAGGGTGGCTACACCTTC
. TRBJ2-1 TRBV3-1/TRBV3-2 TRBD2 CASRAGGDNEQFF TGTGCCAGCAGGGCGGGAGGGGACAATGAGCAGTTCTTC
. TRBJ2-2 TRBV11-2 TRBD1 CASSLGGRGRYAGELFF TGTGCCAGCAGCTTAGGAGGCAGGGGGCGTTATGCCGGGGAGCTGTTTTTT
. TRBJ2-3 TRBV5-8 . CASIENPSTDTQYF TGTGCCAGCATCGAGAACCCTAGCACAGATACGCAGTATTTT
. TRBJ2-7 TRBV27 . CASSTQGSYEQYF TGTGCCAGCAGTACTCAGGGGTCTTACGAGCAGTACTTC
. TRBJ1-6 TRBV21-1 . CASSKGTGANSPLHF TGTGCCAGCAGCAAGGGGACAGGGGCCAATTCACCCCTCCACTTT
. TRBJ2-6 TRBV28 . CASSLGASGANVLTF TGCGCCAGCAGTCTGGGAGCCTCTGGGGCCAACGTCCTGACTTTC
few TRBJ2-3 TRBV10-3 . CAIGGPAAGFTDTQYF TGTGCCATCGGGGGGCCGGCGGCGGGCTTCACAGATACGCAGTATTTT
few TRBJ1-3 TRBV6-5 TRBD1 CAWGQGIGNTIYF TGTGCCTGGGGACAGGGGATTGGAAACACCATATATTTT
. TRBJ1-3 TRBV30 . CAWSGGSNPGNTIYF TGTGCCTGGAGTGGCGGGAGTAACCCTGGAAACACCATATATTTT
. TRBJ2-4 TRBV27 . CASSFRTENIQYF TGTGCCAGCAGCTTCCGGACAGAAAACATTCAGTACTTC
. TRBJ2-7 TRBV5-6 TRBD2 CASSRGGTSGSYEQYF TGTGCCAGCAGCCGGGGGGGGACTAGCGGGAGTTACGAGCAGTACTTC
. TRBJ2-2 TRBV7-2 . CASSLRRATGELFF TGTGCCAGCAGCTTAAGGCGCGCCACCGGGGAGCTGTTTTTT
. TRBJ1-1 TRBV6-5 . CASSYSGVGGTEAFF TGTGCCAGCAGTTATTCAGGGGTTGGGGGGACTGAAGCTTTCTTT
few TRBJ1-1 TRBV3-1/TRBV3-2 TRBD1 CASSQGTGNTEAFF TGTGCCAGCAGCCAAGGGACAGGGAACACTGAAGCTTTCTTT
. TRBJ2-2 TRBV12-3/TRBV12-4 . CASSYQNTGELFF TGTGCCAGCAGTTACCAAAACACCGGGGAGCTGTTTTTT
. TRBJ1-3 TRBV3-1/TRBV3-2 . CASSYGTAGNTIYF TGTGCCAGCAGCTATGGGACCGCTGGAAACACCATATATTTT
. TRBJ2-1 TRBV4-2 TRBD2 CASSLGIREGQNEQFF TGTGCCAGCAGCCTCGGTATACGGGAGGGCCAGAATGAGCAGTTCTTC
. TRBJ1-1 TRBV5-1 . CASSLRTLGPTEAFF TGCGCCAGCAGCCTCCGGACACTTGGGCCCACTGAAGCTTTCTTT
. TRBJ2-7 TRBV6-5 . CASRGTPTYEQYF TGTGCCAGCAGAGGGACGCCTACCTACGAGCAGTACTTC
. TRBJ2-7 TRBV7-8 TRBD2 CASSLDGGTYEQYF TGTGCCAGCAGCTTAGACGGGGGGACCTACGAGCAGTACTTC
. TRBJ1-1 TRBV9 . CASSVGFSNTEAFF TGTGCCAGCAGCGTAGGATTCTCGAACACTGAAGCTTTCTTT
. TRBJ2-2 TRBV3-1/TRBV3-2 . CASSQDIYNTGELFF TGTGCCAGCAGCCAAGATATCTACAACACCGGGGAGCTGTTTTTT
. TRBJ2-1 TRBV30 TRBD2 CAWSVLSGRGVGNEQFF TGTGCCTGGAGTGTACTTAGCGGGAGGGGGGTAGGTAATGAGCAGTTCTTC
few TRBJ2-5 TRBV7-9 . CASSSRGPETQYF TGTGCCAGCAGCTCCCGGGGACCCGAGACCCAGTACTTC
. TRBJ2-7 TRBV5-1 . CASSLGSMDGSYEQYF TGCGCCAGCAGCTTGGGAAGTATGGACGGCTCCTACGAGCAGTACTTC
large TRBJ1-6 TRBV25-1 . CASSGYPGPTLHF TGTGCCAGCAGTGGATACCCTGGGCCGACCCTCCACTTT
. TRBJ1-2 TRBV5-1 TRBD1 CASSLTASQGNYGYTF TGCGCCAGCAGCTTGACGGCATCACAGGGGAACTATGGCTACACCTTC
. TRBJ1-2 TRBV5-1 TRBD1 CASSLEAQGGGYTF TGCGCCAGCAGCTTGGAAGCCCAGGGGGGTGGCTACACCTTC
. TRBJ1-4 TRBV5-1 . CASSFGPGEEKLFF TGCGCCAGCAGCTTTGGGCCAGGGGAAGAAAAACTGTTTTTT
. TRBJ1-5 TRBV19 . CASSLYAGNQPQHF TGTGCCAGTAGCTTGTATGCGGGGAATCAGCCCCAGCATTTT
. TRBJ2-5 TRBV9 . CASSVEVRGDISSGETQYF TGTGCCAGCAGCGTAGAGGTAAGGGGAGACATAAGTTCTGGAGAGACCCAGTACTTC
. TRBJ1-5 TRBV2 TRBD1 CASSGDRGYSNQPQHF TGTGCCAGCAGCGGGGACAGGGGGTATAGCAATCAGCCCCAGCATTTT
. TRBJ1-1 TRBV2 TRBD1 CASQIQGAVNTEAFF TGTGCCAGCCAAATTCAGGGGGCGGTGAACACTGAAGCTTTCTTT
. TRBJ2-5 TRBV9 . CASSAPGAETQYF TGTGCCAGCAGCGCGCCAGGGGCAGAGACCCAGTACTTC
. TRBJ1-5 TRBV5-5 . CASSLAIGEQPQHF TGTGCCAGCAGCTTGGCCATTGGGGAACAGCCCCAGCATTTT
. TRBJ2-7 TRBV6-5 TRBD1 CASRDRGTNEQYF TGTGCCAGCAGGGACAGGGGGACGAACGAGCAGTACTTC
. TRBJ1-5 TRBV6-5 . CASSYGIQQPQHF TGTGCCAGCAGTTACGGGATCCAACAGCCCCAGCATTTT
. TRBJ2-1 TRBV5-1 . CASSSDGSSYNEQFF TGCGCCAGCAGTTCGGACGGGAGCTCCTACAATGAGCAGTTCTTC
. TRBJ2-3 TRBV28 TRBD1 CASSSAGTESTDTQYF TGTGCCAGCAGTTCGGCCGGGACAGAGAGCACAGATACGCAGTATTTT
. TRBJ2-2 TRBV5-1 TRBD1 CASSGTGHSGELFF TGCGCCAGCAGCGGGACAGGTCATTCCGGGGAGCTGTTTTTT
. TRBJ2-6 TRBV19 TRBD2 CASTVVAGVSGANVLTF TGTGCCAGTACGGTGGTAGCGGGGGTCTCTGGGGCCAACGTCCTGACTTTC
. TRBJ1-3 TRBV5-1 . CASSLEGLGNTIYF TGCGCCAGCAGCTTGGAGGGACTTGGAAACACCATATATTTT
. TRBJ1-1 TRBV2 . CASSLDQEAFTEAFF TGTGCCAGCAGCCTTGACCAGGAGGCGTTCACTGAAGCTTTCTTT
. TRBJ1-4 TRBV25-1 . CASGDQGSNEKLFF TGTGCCAGCGGCGATCAGGGGAGTAATGAAAAACTGTTTTTT
. TRBJ1-1 TRBV30 . CAWRVGTEAFF TGTGCCTGGAGGGTTGGCACTGAAGCTTTCTTT
. TRBJ1-1 TRBV9 TRBD1 CASSVGTGMNTEAFF TGTGCCAGCAGCGTAGGGACAGGAATGAACACTGAAGCTTTCTTT
few TRBJ1-5 TRBV5-3 . CARGPGTNSNQPQHF TGTGCCAGGGGTCCCGGGACAAATAGCAATCAGCCCCAGCATTTT
. TRBJ2-3 TRBV3-1/TRBV3-2 . CASSRGPLTDTQYF TGTGCCAGCAGCCGGGGTCCTTTAACAGATACGCAGTATTTT
. TRBJ2-3 TRBV24-1 . CATSDRGRHGTDTQYF TGTGCCACCAGTGATCGAGGTAGGCACGGGACAGATACGCAGTATTTT
once TRBJ1-2 TRBV19 . CASSIAREYGYTF TGTGCCAGTAGTATAGCAAGGGAGTATGGCTACACCTTC
. TRBJ2-3 TRBV6-5 TRBD1 CASSWTGGTDTQYF TGTGCCAGCAGTTGGACAGGAGGCACAGATACGCAGTATTTT
. TRBJ2-6 TRBV6-6 . CASRKGDSGANVLTF TGTGCCAGCAGAAAAGGGGACTCTGGGGCCAACGTCCTGACTTTC
once TRBJ1-1 TRBV6-4 . CASSLTVNTEAFF TGTGCCAGCAGTCTGACCGTGAACACTGAAGCTTTCTTT
. TRBJ2-4 TRBV6-6 . CASSYSGRLKNIQYF TGTGCCAGCAGTTACTCGGGGAGGCTCAAAAACATTCAGTACTTC
few TRBJ1-2 TRBV3-1/TRBV3-2 TRBD1 CASSLTGFGYTF TGTGCCAGCAGCCTGACAGGGTTCGGCTACACCTTC